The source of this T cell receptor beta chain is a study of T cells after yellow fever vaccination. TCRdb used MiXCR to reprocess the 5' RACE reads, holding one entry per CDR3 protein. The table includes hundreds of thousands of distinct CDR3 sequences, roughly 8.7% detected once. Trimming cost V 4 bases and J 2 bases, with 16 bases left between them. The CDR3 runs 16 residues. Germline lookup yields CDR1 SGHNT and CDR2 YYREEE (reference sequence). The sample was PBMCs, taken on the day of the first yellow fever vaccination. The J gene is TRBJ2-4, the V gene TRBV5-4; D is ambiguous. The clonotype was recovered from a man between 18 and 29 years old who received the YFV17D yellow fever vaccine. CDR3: CASSNPLTAPKNIQYF. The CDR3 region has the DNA TGTGCCAGCAGCAACCCCCTGACGGCCCCCAAAAACATTCAGTACTTC.